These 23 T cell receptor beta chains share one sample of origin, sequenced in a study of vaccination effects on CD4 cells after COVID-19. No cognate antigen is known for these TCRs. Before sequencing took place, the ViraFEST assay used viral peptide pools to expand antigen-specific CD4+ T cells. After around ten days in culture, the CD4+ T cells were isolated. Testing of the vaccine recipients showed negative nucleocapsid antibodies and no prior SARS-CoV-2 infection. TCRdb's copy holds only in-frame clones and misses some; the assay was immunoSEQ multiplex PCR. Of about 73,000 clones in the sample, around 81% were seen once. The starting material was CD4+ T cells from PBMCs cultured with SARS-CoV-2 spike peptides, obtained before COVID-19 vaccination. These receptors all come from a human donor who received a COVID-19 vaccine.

The CDR3: CASSPDRVQTQYF. Here the CDR3 DNA reads TGTGCCAGCAGTCCGGACAGGGTCCAGACCCAGTACTTC. The V gene is TRBV2, the J gene TRBJ2-5; 8 bases align to TRBD1. The V and J ends lost 5 bases and 6 bases, in that order; junction bases with no gene match: 5. Germline CDR1 SNHLY, CDR2 FYNNEI. The CDR3 spans 13 residues.

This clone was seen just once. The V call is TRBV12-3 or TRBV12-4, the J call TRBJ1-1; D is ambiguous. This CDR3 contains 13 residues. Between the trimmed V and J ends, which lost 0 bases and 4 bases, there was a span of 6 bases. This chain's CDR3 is CASSLAGVTEAFF. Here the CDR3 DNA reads TGTGCCAGCAGTTTAGCCGGGGTCACTGAAGCTTTCTTT.

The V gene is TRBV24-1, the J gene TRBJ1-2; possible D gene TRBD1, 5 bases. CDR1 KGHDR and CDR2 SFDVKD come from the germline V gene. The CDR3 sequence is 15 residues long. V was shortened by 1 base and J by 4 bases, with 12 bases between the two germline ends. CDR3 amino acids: CATSDFREGSYGYTF. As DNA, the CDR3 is TGTGCCACCAGTGATTTTCGGGAGGGGAGCTATGGCTACACCTTC.

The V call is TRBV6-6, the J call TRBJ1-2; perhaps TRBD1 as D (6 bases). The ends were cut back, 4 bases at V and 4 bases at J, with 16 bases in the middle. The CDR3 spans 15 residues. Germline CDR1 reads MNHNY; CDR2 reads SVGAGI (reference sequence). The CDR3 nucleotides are TGTGCCAGCAGTTGGGAGGGGGACTCTATCTATGGCTACACCTTC. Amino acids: CASSWEGDSIYGYTF.

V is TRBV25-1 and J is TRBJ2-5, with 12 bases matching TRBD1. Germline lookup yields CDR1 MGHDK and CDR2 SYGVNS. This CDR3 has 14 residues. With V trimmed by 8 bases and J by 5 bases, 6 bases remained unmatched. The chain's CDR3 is CASRRGTGGETQYF. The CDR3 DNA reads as TGTGCCAGCCGTAGGGGGACAGGGGGCGAGACCCAGTACTTC.

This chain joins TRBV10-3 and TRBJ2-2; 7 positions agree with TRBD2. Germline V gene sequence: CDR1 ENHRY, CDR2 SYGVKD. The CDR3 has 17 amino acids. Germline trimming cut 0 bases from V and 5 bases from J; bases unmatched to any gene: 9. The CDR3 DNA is TGTGCCATCAGTGAGTCAGCGGGATCCGGGTGGACCGGGGAGCTGTTTTTT. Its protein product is CAISESAGSGWTGELFF.

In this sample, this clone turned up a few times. The CDR3 sequence: CASSSRDTGVGNQPQHF. The CDR3 bases are TGTGCCAGTAGTTCTCGGGACACAGGGGTGGGCAATCAGCCCCAGCATTTT. The chain combines TRBV19 with TRBJ1-5; TRBD1 agrees at 7 bases. Trimming removed 5 bases from V and 2 bases from J; junction bases left unmatched: 12. Germline CDR1 reads LNHDA; CDR2 reads SQIVND (reference sequence). The CDR3 sequence is 17 residues long.

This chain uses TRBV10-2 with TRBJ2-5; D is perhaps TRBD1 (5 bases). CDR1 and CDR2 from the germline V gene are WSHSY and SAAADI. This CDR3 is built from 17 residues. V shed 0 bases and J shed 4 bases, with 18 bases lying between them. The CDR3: CASSESSGFRVGETQYF. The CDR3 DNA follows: TGCGCCAGCAGTGAGTCGAGTGGGTTCAGGGTTGGAGAGACCCAGTACTTC.

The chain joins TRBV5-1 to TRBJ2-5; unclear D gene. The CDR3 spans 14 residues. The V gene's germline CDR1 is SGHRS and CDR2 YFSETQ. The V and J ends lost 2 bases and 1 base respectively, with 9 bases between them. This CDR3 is CASSFQDLQETQYF. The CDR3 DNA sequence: TGCGCCAGCAGCTTTCAGGACCTCCAAGAGACCCAGTACTTC.

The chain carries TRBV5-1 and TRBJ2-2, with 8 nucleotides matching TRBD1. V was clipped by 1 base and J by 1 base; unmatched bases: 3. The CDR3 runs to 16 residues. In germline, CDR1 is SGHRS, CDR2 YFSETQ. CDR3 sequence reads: CASSLRGQGNTGELFF. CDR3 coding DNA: TGCGCCAGCAGCTTGCGCGGACAGGGGAACACCGGGGAGCTGTTTTTT.

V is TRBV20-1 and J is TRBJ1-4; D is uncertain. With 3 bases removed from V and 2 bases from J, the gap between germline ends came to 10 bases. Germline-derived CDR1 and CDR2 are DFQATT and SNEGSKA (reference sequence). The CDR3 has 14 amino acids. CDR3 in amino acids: CSASDGRTNEKLFF. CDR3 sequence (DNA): TGCAGTGCTAGTGACGGGAGGACTAATGAAAAACTGTTTTTT.

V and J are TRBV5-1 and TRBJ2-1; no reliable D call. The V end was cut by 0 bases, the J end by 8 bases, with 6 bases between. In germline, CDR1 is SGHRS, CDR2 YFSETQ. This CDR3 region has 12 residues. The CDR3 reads CASSLEGHEQFF. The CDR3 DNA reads TGCGCCAGCAGCTTGGAAGGGCATGAGCAGTTCTTC.

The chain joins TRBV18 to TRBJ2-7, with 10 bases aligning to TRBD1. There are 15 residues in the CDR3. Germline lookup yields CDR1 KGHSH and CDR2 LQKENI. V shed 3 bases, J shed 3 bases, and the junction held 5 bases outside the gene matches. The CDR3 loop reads CASSPQGQGFYEQYV. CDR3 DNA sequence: TGTGCCAGCTCACCTCAGGGACAGGGGTTCTACGAGCAGTACGTC.

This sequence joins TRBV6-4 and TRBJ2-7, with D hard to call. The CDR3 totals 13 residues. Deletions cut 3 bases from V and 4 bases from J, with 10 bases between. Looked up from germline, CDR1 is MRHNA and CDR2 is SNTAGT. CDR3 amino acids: CASSENKKYEQYV. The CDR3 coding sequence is TGTGCCAGCAGTGAGAACAAGAAATACGAGCAGTACGTC.

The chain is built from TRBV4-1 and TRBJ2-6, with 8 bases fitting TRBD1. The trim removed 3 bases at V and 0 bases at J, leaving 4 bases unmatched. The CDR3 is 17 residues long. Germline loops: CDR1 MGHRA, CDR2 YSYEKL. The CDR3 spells CASSQGQDHSGANVLTF. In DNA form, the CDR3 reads TGCGCCAGCAGCCAGGGACAGGACCACTCTGGGGCCAACGTCCTGACTTTC.

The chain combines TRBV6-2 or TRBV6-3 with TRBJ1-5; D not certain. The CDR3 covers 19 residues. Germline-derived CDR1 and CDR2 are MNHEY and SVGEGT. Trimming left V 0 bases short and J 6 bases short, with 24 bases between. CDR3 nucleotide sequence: TGTGCCAGCAGTTACTCGTCGTCCCCTTTTCGAAGGTTCGGTCAGCCCCAGCATTTT. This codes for CASSYSSSPFRRFGQPQHF.

CDR3 residues: CASSFTVPNTGELFF. The CDR3 DNA reads as TGTGCCAGCAGCTTTACGGTCCCGAACACCGGGGAGCTGTTTTTT. This sequence joins TRBV7-6 and TRBJ2-2; D remains unclear. With 3 bases removed from V and 0 bases from J, the gap between germline ends came to 8 bases. The CDR3 is 15 residues long. The V gene's germline CDR1 is SGHVS and CDR2 FNYEAQ.

The CDR3 loop is CATSEAVYEQYV. The CDR3 region has the DNA TGTGCCACCAGTGAAGCAGTCTACGAGCAGTACGTC. V usage is TRBV19 and J usage is TRBJ2-7; D remains ambiguous. The CDR3 totals 12 residues. Germline V gives CDR1 LNHDA, CDR2 SQIVND (reference sequence). The germline V and J ends were trimmed by 10 bases and 3 bases, with 13 bases remaining between them.

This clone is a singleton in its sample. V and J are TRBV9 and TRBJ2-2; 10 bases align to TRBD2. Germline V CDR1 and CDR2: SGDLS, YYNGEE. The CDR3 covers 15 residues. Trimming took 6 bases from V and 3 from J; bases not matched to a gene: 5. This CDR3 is CASKSGGADTGELFF. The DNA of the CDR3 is TGTGCCAGCAAGAGCGGGGGGGCCGACACCGGGGAGCTGTTTTTT.

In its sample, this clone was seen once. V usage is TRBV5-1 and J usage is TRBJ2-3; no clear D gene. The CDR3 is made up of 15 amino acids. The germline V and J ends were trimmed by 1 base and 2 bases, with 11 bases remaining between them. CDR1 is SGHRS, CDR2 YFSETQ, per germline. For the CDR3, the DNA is TGCGCCAGCAGCTTGAGGCCAGACACCACAGATACGCAGTATTTT. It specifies CASSLRPDTTDTQYF.

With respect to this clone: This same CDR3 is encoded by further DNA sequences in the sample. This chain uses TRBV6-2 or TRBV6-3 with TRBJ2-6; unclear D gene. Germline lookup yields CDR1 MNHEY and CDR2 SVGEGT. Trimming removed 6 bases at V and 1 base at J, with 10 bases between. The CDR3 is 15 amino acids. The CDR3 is CASSPVGSGANVLTF. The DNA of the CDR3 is TGTGCCAGCAGCCCTGTAGGGTCTGGGGCCAACGTCCTGACTTTC.

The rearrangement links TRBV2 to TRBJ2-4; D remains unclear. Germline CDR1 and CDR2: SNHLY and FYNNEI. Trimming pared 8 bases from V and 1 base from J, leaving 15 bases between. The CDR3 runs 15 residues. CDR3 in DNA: TGTGCCAGCCTTGGATCCCTGGGGGCCAAAAACATTCAGTACTTC. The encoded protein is CASLGSLGAKNIQYF.

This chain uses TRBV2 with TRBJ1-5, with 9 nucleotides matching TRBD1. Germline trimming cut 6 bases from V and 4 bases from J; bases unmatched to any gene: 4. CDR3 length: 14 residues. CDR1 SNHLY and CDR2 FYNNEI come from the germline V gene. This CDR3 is CASSTGTGNQPQHF. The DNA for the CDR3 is TGTGCCAGCAGCACCGGGACAGGGAATCAGCCCCAGCATTTT.